The present TCR beta chain was sequenced within a study of T cell changes during pregnancy in multiple sclerosis. TCRdb's copy holds only in-frame clones and misses some; the assay was immunoSEQ multiplex PCR. The sample holds about 120,000 clones, approximately 90% seen once. The V gene lost 0 bases and the J gene lost 13 bases, with 17 bases spanning the gap. Germline CDR1 SGHDT, CDR2 YYEEEE. There are 14 residues in the CDR3. Sample: peripheral blood, taken in the third trimester of pregnancy. V gene TRBV5-6 combines with J gene TRBJ2-4, with D perhaps matching TRBD2 (6 bases). The clonotype comes from a female donor with multiple sclerosis, enrolled in a pregnancy study. In DNA, the CDR3 is TGTGCCAGCAGCTTGGCGGAGGGACGAACAAGGCAGTACTTC. Residues: CASSLAEGRTRQYF.